The 19 T cell receptor beta chains given below trace back to one sample, sequenced in a study of CD8 T cells in Susac syndrome. The RNA input was about 0.5 to 1 ug, and it was reverse transcribed with random hexamers. One entry per CDR3 protein, called by TCRdb with MiXCR from the immunoSEQ multiplex PCR reads. The sample has approximately 75,000 distinct CDR3 sequences, more than 85% seen once. Sequencing input: CD8+ T cells from PBMCs. The receptors derive from a human donor in good health.

The J gene is TRBJ1-2, the V gene TRBV4-1; 8 bases align to TRBD1. The V and J ends lost 6 bases and 5 bases, in that order; junction bases with no gene match: 8. There are 14 residues in the CDR3. The germline CDR1 and CDR2 sequences are MGHRA and YSYEKL. The CDR3 nucleotides read TGCGCCAGCAGTCGCCGGGACAGGCCATATGGCTACACCTTC. This gives the protein CASSRRDRPYGYTF.

V usage is TRBV6-5 and J usage is TRBJ2-1; 14 bases map to TRBD2. Germline values: CDR1 MNHEY, CDR2 SVGAGI. V trimming: 0 bases; J trimming: 7 bases; junction bases outside the gene matches: 2. The CDR3 totals 16 residues. The CDR3 sequence: CASSYSTSGGVNEQFF. CDR3 sequence (DNA): TGTGCCAGCAGTTACTCGACTAGCGGGGGGGTGAATGAGCAGTTCTTC.

The genes are TRBV3-1 and TRBJ2-4; D is unresolved. This CDR3 is 16 amino acids long. The germline V and J ends were trimmed by 1 base and 1 base, with 11 bases remaining between them. CDR1 and CDR2 (germline): LGHDT, YNNKEL (reference sequence). CDR3 DNA: TGTGCCAGCAGCCAAGGTCCTCGGGCGGCCAAAAACATTCAGTACTTC. Encoded protein: CASSQGPRAAKNIQYF.

The V gene is TRBV7-9, the J gene TRBJ1-5; D perhaps matches TRBD1 (5 bases). The V gene's germline CDR1 is SEHNR and CDR2 FQNEAQ (reference sequence). The CDR3 consists of 16 residues. V was pared by 1 base and J by 6 bases, with 16 bases between. The DNA for the CDR3 is TGTGCCAGCAGCTTAGGCGGGCAGGGAAGTCCTCAGCCCCAGCATTTT. Its translation is CASSLGGQGSPQPQHF.

The chain combines TRBV24-1 with TRBJ2-3, with D perhaps matching TRBD2 (5 bases). Deletions cut 1 base from V and 6 bases from J, with 13 bases between. Germline lookup yields CDR1 KGHDR and CDR2 SFDVKD. The CDR3 is 15 amino acids. The CDR3 sequence is CATSDLRTREDTQYF. The DNA of the CDR3 is TGTGCCACCAGTGATTTACGAACAAGGGAGGATACGCAGTATTTT.

The V and J genes are TRBV24-1 and TRBJ2-1; tentative D call: TRBD2 (5 bases). V was cut by 8 bases and J by 6 bases, with 19 bases left in between. Germline CDR1 KGHDR, CDR2 SFDVKD. This CDR3 contains 15 residues. The chain's CDR3 is CATTPADSTTNEQFF. CDR3 nucleotides: TGTGCCACCACCCCAGCGGACTCAACTACCAATGAGCAGTTCTTC.

CDR3 in amino acids: CASSVEGGVNTGELFF. The CDR3 bases are TGTGCCAGCAGCGTGGAGGGCGGGGTGAACACCGGGGAGCTGTTTTTT. This chain joins TRBV9 and TRBJ2-2; the D gene is possibly TRBD2 (6 bases). V was pared by 2 bases and J by 1 base, with 12 bases between. The germline V gene encodes CDR1 SGDLS and CDR2 YYNGEE. The CDR3 runs to 16 residues.

V and J are TRBV6-5 and TRBJ2-1; no clear D gene. Germline V gives CDR1 MNHEY, CDR2 SVGAGI. This CDR3 region has 11 residues. Trimming pared 3 bases from V and 7 bases from J, leaving 4 bases between. CDR3 coding DNA: TGTGCCAGCAGTTATAGGAATGAGCAGTTCTTC. Translated: CASSYRNEQFF.

Points on this clonotype: One end of the junction does not line up with germline, which may come from a read error. The chain recombines TRBV10-3 with TRBJ2-5, with D possibly matching TRBD2 (5 bases). Germline assignment: CDR1 ENHRY and CDR2 SYGVKD. This CDR3 is 14 amino acids long. The CDR3 loop is CAVSLSAIQETQYF. The CDR3 DNA reads TGTGCCGTCAGCCTTAGCGCAATCCAAGAGACCCAGTACTTC.

The rearrangement links TRBV7-9 to TRBJ2-1; TRBD1 agrees at 10 bases. With V trimmed by 5 bases and J by 7 bases, 8 bases remained unmatched. Germline loops: CDR1 SEHNR, CDR2 FQNEAQ (reference sequence). The CDR3 has 15 amino acids. The chain's CDR3 is CASSPPGQGRNEQFF. The DNA for the CDR3 is TGTGCCAGCAGCCCTCCGGGACAGGGGAGGAATGAGCAGTTCTTC.

This chain uses TRBV28 with TRBJ1-4; 7 nucleotides agree with TRBD1. Trimming removed 5 bases from V and 0 bases from J; junction bases left unmatched: 9. The CDR3 is 17 amino acids. Germline V CDR1 and CDR2: MDHEN, SYDVKM. DNA for the CDR3: TGTGCCAGCAGTCCCCTACAGGGGTTAACAACTAATGAAAAACTGTTTTTT. Translation gives CASSPLQGLTTNEKLFF.

The chain joins TRBV7-9 to TRBJ1-2, with D maybe TRBD1 (5 bases). Per germline, CDR1 SEHNR and CDR2 FQNEAQ (reference sequence). The CDR3 runs 14 residues. Trimming took off 1 base at V and 10 bases at J, with 16 bases between the two ends. The CDR3 protein is CASSLDGDSIIYTF. The DNA of the CDR3 is TGTGCCAGCAGCTTAGACGGCGACAGTATAATCTACACCTTC.

CDR3 sequence (DNA): TGTGCCAGTAGTCTCGACAGGGGGCCCACCGGGGAGCTGTTTTTT. Translating it yields CASSLDRGPTGELFF. The rearrangement links TRBV19 to TRBJ2-2; 10 nucleotides agree with TRBD1. V lost 5 bases and J lost 4; bases outside the gene matches: 4. Germline V gene lookup returns CDR1 LNHDA and CDR2 SQIVND (reference sequence). The CDR3 loop spans 15 amino acids.

The rearrangement joins TRBV7-9 to TRBJ2-4; D perhaps matches TRBD1 (5 bases). The CDR3 is 17 residues long. Germline V lookup: CDR1 SEHNR, CDR2 FQNEAQ (reference sequence). V was trimmed by 5 bases and J by 1 base, leaving 18 bases between them. DNA for the CDR3: TGTGCCAGCAGCCAAATACCGACAGAACTTGCCAAAAACATTCAGTACTTC. Protein sequence: CASSQIPTELAKNIQYF.

V is TRBV5-1 and J is TRBJ2-4; TRBD1 matches at 7 bases. CDR3 length equals 15 residues. J was trimmed by 2 bases and V by 4 bases; bases with no gene match: 6. From germline, CDR1 is SGHRS and CDR2 YFSETQ. CDR3 sequence reads: CASSVYRGTKNIQYF. CDR3 nucleotides: TGCGCCAGCAGCGTATACAGGGGCACCAAAAACATTCAGTACTTC. The full variable domain, in which reference TRBV5-1 and TRBJ2-4 provide the parts outside the CDR3, is KAGVTQTPRYLIKTRGQQVTLSCSPISGHRSVSWYQQTPGQGLQFLFEYFSETQRNKGNFPGRFSGRQFSNSRSEMNVSTLELGDSALYLCASSVYRGTKNIQYFGAGTRLSVL.

V usage is TRBV3-1 and J usage is TRBJ2-7; D remains ambiguous. This CDR3 is built from 16 residues. Germline-derived CDR1 and CDR2 are LGHDT and YNNKEL (reference sequence). V was clipped by 6 bases and J by 0 bases, with 18 bases between them. In nucleotides, the CDR3 is TGTGCCAGCAGTCAAAGTGGACGGCAGCACTCCTACGAGCAGTACTTC. Protein: CASSQSGRQHSYEQYF.

DNA of the CDR3: TGTGCCAGCAGTTTTGCAGGATACACTGAAGCTTTCTTT. Translation gives CASSFAGYTEAFF. V is TRBV28 and J is TRBJ1-1; D is undetermined. CDR1 and CDR2 (germline): MDHEN, SYDVKM. Deletions cut 3 bases from V and 3 bases from J, with 8 bases between. The CDR3 is 13 residues long.

V usage is TRBV7-6 and J usage is TRBJ2-7; D ambiguous. The V gene's germline CDR1 is SGHVS and CDR2 FNYEAQ. CDR3 length: 15 residues. Between the trimmed V and J ends, which lost 6 bases and 2 bases, there was a span of 17 bases. The DNA for the CDR3 is TGTGCCAGCAGTCTAACTCCCCCTCCCACCTACGAGCAGTACTTC. This translates into CASSLTPPPTYEQYF.

V is TRBV2 and J is TRBJ2-1, with D unclear. The V end lost 8 bases, the J end lost 3 bases, and 8 bases lay between the germline ends. The CDR3 is made up of 12 amino acids. Per germline, CDR1 SNHLY and CDR2 FYNNEI. CDR3 in DNA: TGTGCCAGCGCGGATTACTACAATGAGCAGTTCTTC. It codes for CASADYYNEQFF. Filled out from reference TRBV2 and TRBJ2-1, the complete variable domain reads EPEVTQTPSHQVTQMGQEVILRCVPISNHLYFYWYRQILGQKVEFLVSFYNNEISEKSEIFDDQFSVERPDGSNFTLKIRSTKLEDSAMYFCASADYYNEQFFGPGTRLTVL.